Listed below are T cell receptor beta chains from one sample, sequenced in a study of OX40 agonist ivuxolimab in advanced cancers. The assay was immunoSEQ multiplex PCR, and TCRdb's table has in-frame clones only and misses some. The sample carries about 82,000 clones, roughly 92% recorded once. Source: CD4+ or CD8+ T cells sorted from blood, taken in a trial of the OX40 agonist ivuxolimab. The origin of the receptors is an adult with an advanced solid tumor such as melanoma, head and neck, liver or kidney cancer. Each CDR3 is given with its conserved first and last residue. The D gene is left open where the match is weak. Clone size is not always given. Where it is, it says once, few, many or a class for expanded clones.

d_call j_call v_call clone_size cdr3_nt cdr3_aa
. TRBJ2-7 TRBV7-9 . TGTGCCAGCAGCTTAGCGCTTGCGACACAACCCGACGAGCAGTACTTC CASSLALATQPDEQYF
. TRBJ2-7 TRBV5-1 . TGCGCCAGCAGCTCGACCGGGACTTTCTCCTACGAGCAGTACTTC CASSSTGTFSYEQYF
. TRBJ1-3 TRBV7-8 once TGTGCCAGCAGCTTGGGGACGGTTAGCTCTGGAAACACCATATATTTT CASSLGTVSSGNTIYF
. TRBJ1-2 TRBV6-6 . TGTGCCAGCGACCAAAGGGTTGGTGGCTACACCTTC CASDQRVGGYTF
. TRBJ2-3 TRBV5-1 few TGCGCCAGCGGCCTTTCGACAGCCTCAGATACGCAGTATTTT CASGLSTASDTQYF
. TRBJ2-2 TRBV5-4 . TGTGCCAGCAGCCTTGGAGGGCTTCGTGGCACCGGGGAGCTGTTTTTT CASSLGGLRGTGELFF
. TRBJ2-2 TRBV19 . TGTGCCAGTAGTAACCAGAACACCGGGGAGCTGTTTTTT CASSNQNTGELFF
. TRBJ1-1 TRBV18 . TGTGCCAGCTCAAGGACAGAGAACACTGAAGCTTTCTTT CASSRTENTEAFF
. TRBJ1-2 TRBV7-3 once TGTGCCAGCAGCTTTTCGGGCTATGGCTACACCTTC CASSFSGYGYTF
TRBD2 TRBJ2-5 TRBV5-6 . TGTGCCAGCAGCTGGGGGGGGACGGAGACCCAGTACTTC CASSWGGTETQYF
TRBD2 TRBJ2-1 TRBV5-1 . TGCGCCAGCAGCCCGGGACTAGCGGGAGTGGACGAGCAGTTCTTC CASSPGLAGVDEQFF
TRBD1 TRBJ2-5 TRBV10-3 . TGTGCCATCAGTCTCGGGACAGGCCAAGAGACCCAGTACTTC CAISLGTGQETQYF
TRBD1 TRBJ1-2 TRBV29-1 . TGCAGCGTCGCGGAGGGGGCGGGCTATGGCTACACCTTC CSVAEGAGYGYTF
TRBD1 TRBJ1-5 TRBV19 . TGTGCCAGTCGTACAGGGGGCGTCAATCAGCCCCAGCATTTT CASRTGGVNQPQHF
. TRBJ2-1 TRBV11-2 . TGTGCCAGCAGCTTAGTGCCTAGCTCCTACAATGAGCAGTTCTTC CASSLVPSSYNEQFF
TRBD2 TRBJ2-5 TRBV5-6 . TGTGCCAGCAGCTTCCCACTAGCGGGAGAAGAGACCCAGTACTTC CASSFPLAGEETQYF
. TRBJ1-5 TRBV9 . TGTGCCAGCAGCGTAGGAGGGCTGCTCAATCAGCCCCAGCATTTT CASSVGGLLNQPQHF
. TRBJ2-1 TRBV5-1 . TGCGCCAGCAGCTGGCCTGCTTTGGGTAATGAGCAGTTCTTC CASSWPALGNEQFF
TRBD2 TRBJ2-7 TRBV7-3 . TGTGCCAGCAGCACCCGGGGGGGTGGGTCCTACGAGCAGTACTTC CASSTRGGGSYEQYF
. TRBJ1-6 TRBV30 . TGTGCCTGGAGTGGGGGGGCACCATCGAGTTCACCCCTCCACTTT CAWSGGAPSSSPLHF
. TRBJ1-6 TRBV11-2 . TGTGCCAGCAGCTTTTGGGCAGACGGGAATTCACCCCTCCACTTT CASSFWADGNSPLHF
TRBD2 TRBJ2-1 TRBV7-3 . TGTGCCAGCAGCTTTAGCGGGGCTTCCTACAATGAGCAGTTCTTC CASSFSGASYNEQFF
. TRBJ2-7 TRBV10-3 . TGTGCCATCAGTGGAGGATTATTGGTATCCCTATACGAGCAGTACTTC CAISGGLLVSLYEQYF
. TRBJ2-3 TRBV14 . TGTGCCAGCAGCCTTTTTCCGGACACTTCCCCCACAGATACGCAGTATTTT CASSLFPDTSPTDTQYF
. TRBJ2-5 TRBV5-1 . TGCGCCAGCAGCTCGAACCAAGAGACCCAGTACTTC CASSSNQETQYF
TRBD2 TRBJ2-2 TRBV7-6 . TGTGCCAGCGGGGAGGGTCACACCGGGGAGCTGTTTTTT CASGEGHTGELFF
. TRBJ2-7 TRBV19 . TGTGCCAGTAGTATTACATCGGGCAGCTCAAGTCATTACGAGCAGTACTTC CASSITSGSSSHYEQYF
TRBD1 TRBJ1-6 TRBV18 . TGTGCCAGCTCACCGGGGACAGGGGTGAATTCACCCCTCCACTTT CASSPGTGVNSPLHF
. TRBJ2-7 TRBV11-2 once TGTGCCAGCAGCGCAGGAAGGGCGGTGAGTGGGTACGAGCAGTACTTC CASSAGRAVSGYEQYF
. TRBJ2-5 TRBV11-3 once TGTGCCAGCAGCTTAGGAGGGGCTCAAGAGACCCAGTACTTC CASSLGGAQETQYF
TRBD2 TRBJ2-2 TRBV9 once TGTGCCAGCAGCGTTTCCTCTCGGGGGGACACCGGGGAGCTGTTTTTT CASSVSSRGDTGELFF
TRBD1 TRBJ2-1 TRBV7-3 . TGTGCCAGCACCCTAGACCGGACAGGGGGCAATGAGCAGTTCTTC CASTLDRTGGNEQFF
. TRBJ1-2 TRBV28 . TGTGCCAGCAGCACCTCCGACAGGCTGTATGGCTACACCTTC CASSTSDRLYGYTF
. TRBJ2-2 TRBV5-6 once TGTGCCAGCAGCCTTGCTAGGGGATATGACACCGGGGAGCTGTTTTTT CASSLARGYDTGELFF
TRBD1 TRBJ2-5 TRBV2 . TGTGCCAGCAGTACAGACAGGGGAGAGACCCAGTACTTC CASSTDRGETQYF
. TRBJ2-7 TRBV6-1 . TGTGCCAGCAGTGAAGGGGGGGCGCCCCACGAGCAGTACTTC CASSEGGAPHEQYF
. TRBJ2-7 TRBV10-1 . TGCGCCAGCAGTTCTGGAGATTCCTACGAGCAGTACTTC CASSSGDSYEQYF
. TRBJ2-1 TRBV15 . TGTGCCACCAGCAGAGATCCGGGGACAACGAGCTCCTACAATGAGCAGTTCTTC CATSRDPGTTSSYNEQFF
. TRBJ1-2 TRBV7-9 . TGTGCCAGCAGCTTAAAGGGAGAAGGGGTGTATGGCTACACCTTC CASSLKGEGVYGYTF
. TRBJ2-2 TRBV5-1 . TGCGCCAGCAGCTTGGGGCCCCCTGGTAGGGAGCTGTTTTTT CASSLGPPGRELFF
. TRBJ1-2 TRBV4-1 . TGCGCCAGCAGCCAACCTGACTCTCGGGCGGGTGGCTACACCTTC CASSQPDSRAGGYTF
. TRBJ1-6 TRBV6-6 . TGTGCCAGCAGTACCCGGAGACACGATAATTCACCCCTCCACTTT CASSTRRHDNSPLHF
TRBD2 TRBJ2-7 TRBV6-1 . TGTGCCAGCAGTGATTGGGCTAGCGGGGTCTACGAGCAGTACTTC CASSDWASGVYEQYF